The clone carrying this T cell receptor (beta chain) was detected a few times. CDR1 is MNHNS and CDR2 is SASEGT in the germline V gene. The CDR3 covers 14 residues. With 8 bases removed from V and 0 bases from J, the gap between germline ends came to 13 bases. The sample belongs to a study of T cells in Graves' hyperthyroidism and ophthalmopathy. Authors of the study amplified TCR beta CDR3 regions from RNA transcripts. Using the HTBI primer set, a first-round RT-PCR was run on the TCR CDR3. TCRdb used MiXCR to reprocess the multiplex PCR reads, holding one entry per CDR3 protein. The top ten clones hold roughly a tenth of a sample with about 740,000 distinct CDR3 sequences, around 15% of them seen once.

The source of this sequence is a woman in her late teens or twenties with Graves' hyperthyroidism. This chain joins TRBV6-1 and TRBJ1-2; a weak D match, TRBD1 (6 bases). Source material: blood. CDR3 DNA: TGTGCCAGCTCTGAGACAGGAACTAACTATGGCTACACCTTC. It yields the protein CASSETGTNYGYTF.